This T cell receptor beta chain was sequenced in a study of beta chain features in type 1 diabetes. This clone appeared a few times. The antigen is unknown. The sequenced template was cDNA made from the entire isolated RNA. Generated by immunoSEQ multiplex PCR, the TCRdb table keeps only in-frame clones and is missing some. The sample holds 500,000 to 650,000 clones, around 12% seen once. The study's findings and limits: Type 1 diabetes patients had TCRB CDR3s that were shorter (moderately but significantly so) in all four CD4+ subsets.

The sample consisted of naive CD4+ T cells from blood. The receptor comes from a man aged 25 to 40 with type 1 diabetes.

CDR3 loop: CASSPQAGANVLTF. Here the CDR3 DNA reads TGTGCCAGCAGCCCCCAGGCTGGGGCCAACGTCCTGACTTTC. The chain combines TRBV5-6 with TRBJ2-6; D remains unclear. The length of the CDR3 is 14 residues. The V gene's germline CDR1 is SGHDT and CDR2 YYEEEE. With 4 bases removed from V and 2 bases from J, the gap between germline ends came to 7 bases.